This is a list of T cell receptor beta chains from one sample in a study of control samples from healthy donors and cancer patients. TCRdb's table, derived via immunoSEQ multiplex PCR, lists solely in-frame clones and lacks some. This sample has 70,000 to 90,000 clones, with roughly 93% found just once. The sample was blood. These receptors were obtained from a woman under 30 in good health. CDR3s include the opening cysteine and the closing phenylalanine or tryptophan. The D gene is left open where the match is weak. Clone size, where shown, is once, few, many, or a class for clones that have expanded.

j_call d_call clone_size v_call cdr3_aa cdr3_nt
TRBJ1-1 . . TRBV2 CASRALVNTEAFF TGTGCCAGCAGGGCCTTGGTCAACACTGAAGCTTTCTTT
TRBJ2-2 . . TRBV28 CASRFTGNTGELFF TGTGCCAGCAGATTTACAGGGAACACCGGGGAGCTGTTTTTT
TRBJ1-1 TRBD1 . TRBV28 CASREQGPEAFF TGTGCCAGCAGGGAACAGGGGCCTGAAGCTTTCTTT
TRBJ1-5 . . TRBV28 CASRGARDGSNQPQHF TGTGCCAGCAGGGGGGCCAGGGATGGGTCCAATCAGCCCCAGCATTTT
TRBJ2-1 TRBD2 once TRBV19 CASSIRRLAGLYNEQFF TGTGCCAGTAGTATCCGACGACTAGCGGGACTCTACAATGAGCAGTTCTTC
TRBJ2-3 TRBD1 . TRBV2 CASSEDRASTDTQYF TGTGCCAGCAGTGAGGACAGGGCGAGCACAGATACGCAGTATTTT
TRBJ2-5 TRBD1 once TRBV10-2 CASSGGQGAKQETQYF TGCGCCAGCAGTGGAGGACAGGGGGCGAAACAAGAGACCCAGTACTTC
TRBJ2-7 . . TRBV27 CASSLRRGHSYEQYF TGTGCCAGCAGTTTACGCAGGGGCCACTCCTACGAGCAGTACTTC
TRBJ1-6 TRBD1 . TRBV5-6 CASSSPDRDNNSPLHF TGTGCCAGCAGCTCCCCGGACAGGGACAATAATTCACCCCTCCACTTT
TRBJ1-2 . . TRBV27 CASSLIPGADSYGYTF TGTGCCAGCAGTTTAATCCCCGGGGCAGACTCCTATGGCTACACCTTC
TRBJ1-2 . . TRBV7-9 CASSSQFSTGNYGYTF TGTGCCAGCAGCTCCCAGTTCTCAACAGGCAACTATGGCTACACCTTC
TRBJ1-5 TRBD1 . TRBV27 CASSLSPGQLNQPQHF TGTGCCAGCAGTTTATCGCCGGGACAGCTAAATCAGCCCCAGCATTTT
TRBJ1-2 . once TRBV5-4 CASSLFQDYGYTF TGTGCCAGCAGCTTGTTCCAGGACTATGGCTACACCTTC
TRBJ2-5 TRBD2 once TRBV15 CATSRGTSGEKQETQYF TGTGCCACCAGCAGAGGAACTAGCGGCGAAAAACAAGAGACCCAGTACTTC
TRBJ1-2 . once TRBV4-3 CASSQERQLYGYTF TGCGCCAGCAGCCAAGAGCGTCAGCTGTATGGCTACACCTTC
TRBJ1-5 TRBD1 . TRBV27 CASSSPDRALLSNQPQHF TGTGCCAGCAGTTCCCCGGACAGGGCACTTCTTAGCAATCAGCCCCAGCATTTT